This TCR beta chain derives from a study of control samples from healthy donors and cancer patients. Repertoires were generated with immunoSEQ multiplex PCR, while TCRdb's copy carries only in-frame clones and drops some. The sample shows 90,000 to 150,000 clones, approximately 93% of them seen only once. CDR3 length: 12 amino acids. The V gene's germline CDR1 is GTSNPN and CDR2 SVGIG (reference sequence). Deletions cut 2 bases from V and 4 bases from J, with 8 bases between. Sequencing was carried out using blood. The sequence derives from a woman aged 18-29 years in good health. The rearrangement links TRBV30 to TRBJ2-5; tentative D call: TRBD1 (6 bases). In nucleotides, the CDR3 is TGTGCCTGGAGTCCACAGGGAGAGACCCAGTACTTC. It translates to CAWSPQGETQYF.